This T cell receptor beta chain was sequenced in a study of regulatory T cells in long-lasting Graves disease (dated by TCRdb to the early 2020s). Broadly, across the study: Newly diagnosed Graves' disease patients had taken antithyroid drugs for less than 3 months. A total of about 33 samples were covered by TCR sequencing, comprising some 13 persistent and 20 or so newly diagnosed Graves' disease patients. The study was conducted in China and was registered as a clinical trial. Patients with persistent Graves' disease were compared with patients with newly diagnosed Graves' disease using TCR sequencing and RNA sequencing of peripheral blood.

The CDR3 goes from the cysteine to the phenylalanine over 15 residues. Only CDR3 DNA is held: 45 bases, read in frame from base 1. CDR1 is given as GTSNPN and CDR2 as SVGIG, both from the germline V gene (reference sequence). V was cut back by 0 bases and J by 3 bases, leaving a gap of 9 bases between them. Here is what the overall study found, with its caveats: Peripheral blood alone was examined, since thyroid tissue, which constituted the primary lesion, could not be accessed. TRBV28, TRBJ1-2 and TRBJ2-5 were preferentially used in persistent disease, while TRBV20-1 and TRBJ2-1 were favored in newly diagnosed disease. The small sample size was acknowledged by the authors as a limitation that may reduce accuracy. More public clonotypes were shared among persistent patients (approximately 3,000) than among newly diagnosed patients (just under 1,000). Compared with newly diagnosed patients, persistent Graves' disease patients had lower TCR Shannon entropy and fewer highly expanded clones, which suggests clonal expansion. Only the TCR beta chain was sequenced and analyzed.

The time point tag for this specimen amounts to: newly diagnosed GD, antithyroid drugs for less than 3 months. For both TCR sequencing and RNA sequencing, RNA was extracted from PBMCs in TRIzol. The diagnosis of Graves' disease was made according to American Thyroid Association guidelines. Patients were recruited from an endocrinology department in Xi'an, China. Each patient gave roughly 10 milliliters of peripheral blood, collected in an EDTA anticoagulant tube. Ficoll Paque Plus density gradient separation was used to isolate PBMCs, and no further T cell sorting was done. RNA quality was checked with an Agilent 2100 Bioanalyzer and agarose gel, and concentration with a NanoDrop 2000. Receptors were amplified or captured by multiplex PCR. Sequenced on an Illumina HiSeq 4000. iRepertoire HTBI primers and Arm-PCR amplification of CDR3 regions were used to construct TCR beta libraries. Before sequencing, the PCR products went through gel purification. The authors processed their data as follows. Gene usage analysis of CDR3 amino acid clonotypes relied on the 60 or so TRBV and 13 to 15 TRBJ segments identified across samples. Filtered high-quality paired reads were merged into contigs using COPE and FqMerger. Contigs were aligned with BLAST to IMGT TRBV, TRBD and TRBJ reference genes, and CDR3 was defined per IMGT. Clonotypes above 0.1% frequency were classified as highly expanded clones. Shannon entropy served as the measure of repertoire diversity, while the Gini coefficient captured V-J evenness. A clonotype was considered public if more than one individual shared it. TCRdb trimmed the raw reads at Q25, called clones with MiXCR and kept productive beta chains. Records with the same CDR3 protein are collapsed into one entry carrying the most frequent genes and DNA. TCRdb, rather than the study authors, made the V and J calls. In all, the sample holds hundreds of thousands of distinct CDR3 sequences, and roughly 15% of those were seen once. The ten largest account for about 18% of the sample.

As to this clonotype: What antigen it recognizes has not been identified. No per-base quality is available; no much larger clone lies one base away.

This sample also belongs to another study, concerning T cells in Graves' hyperthyroidism and ophthalmopathy. Per that second paper: Stable Graves' hyperthyroidism was defined as no progression to ophthalmopathy during 18 months of follow-up. The hyperthyroidism patients were between 18 and 65 years old and newly diagnosed, with a disease duration of less than 2 months. Exclusion was applied to patients with uncontrolled infections, other autoimmune diseases, pregnancy or lactation. Clinical symptoms, serum thyroxine and TRAb, thyroid ultrasound, and orbital computed tomography formed the basis for the diagnoses. For the first round of RT-PCR on the TCR CDR3, the HTBI primer set was used together with the Qiagen OneStep RT-PCR kit. Most expanded thyroid clonotypes (frequency above 0.001) were also detected in blood, a finding suggesting that blood repertoires may reflect thyroid immune responses. Ophthalmopathy was separated from stable hyperthyroidism by a 13 V-J signature model, with approximately 85% sensitivity and 81% to 83% specificity obtained in cross-validation and 80%/75% obtained in testing. In validation, progression to ophthalmopathy was predicted by the model with 70% to 71% sensitivity and just over 72% specificity, a median of roughly six months before onset. TCR V-J signatures able to tell the groups apart were searched for in a discovery cohort of approximately 95 patients, of whom approximately 40 had Graves' ophthalmopathy and 57 had stable Graves' hyperthyroidism. Whether ophthalmopathy could be predicted prospectively was tested in an independent validation cohort made up of under 20 hyperthyroidism patients plus 17 patients who later progressed to ophthalmopathy. The 100 or so discovery patients were divided at random into training and test sets in a 7:3 ratio. The study also compared thyroid tissue and blood T-cell repertoires from 5 to 7 Graves' hyperthyroidism patients. After blood sampling, hyperthyroidism patients were treated with methimazole at a starting dose of 30 mg daily, and ophthalmopathy patients were treated with high-dose intravenous methylprednisolone. A second multiplex PCR round built the libraries, followed by size selection and purification. The libraries were sequenced on an Illumina HiSeq2000 using paired-end 100 bp reads. SOAPnuke was used to process the raw data, with reads discarded if the reads contained adapters or uncalled bases, had a mean Phred below 15, or lacked an exact constant-primer or identifier match. High-quality paired reads were merged using COPE v1.2.5, and each unique nucleotide sequence was defined as a clonotype. MiTCR v1.1 was used to align the clonotypes against IMGT TRBV, TRBD and TRBJ reference segments. The analysis included only V-J combinations with a frequency above 0.0001, which together covered roughly 99% of the repertoires. The TCS score was defined as F50 (clonal expansion) divided by E x V (chaos), with BLOSUM62-based TCRdist calculated between CDR3 peptides within each V-J. Welch's t-statistics and random forest reduced roughly 530 V-J features to 10 to 15, which were used in a naive Bayes classifier (R e1071). Sample size was not statistically predetermined, and investigators were not blinded to group allocation. TCR Vbeta CDR3 sequencing of around 130 peripheral blood samples (approximately 44 ophthalmopathy, 75 to 85 hyperthyroidism and some 17 progressor patients) is reported in the paper.

The rearrangement joined TRBV30 to TRBJ1-6; a confident D gene designation cannot be given. This clonotype originated in a woman younger than 45 with Graves disease. Donor details come from another sample of the same person, matched by shared clones. The material was peripheral blood mononuclear cells (PBMCs), obtained at new diagnosis, from a patient treated with antithyroid drugs. The DNA sequence is TGTGCCTGGAGTGTACGGGCGATCTATAATTCACCCCTCCACTTT. The resulting protein is CAWSVRAIYNSPLHF.